The T cell receptor (beta chain) under discussion was sequenced for a study of response to subunit inactivated influenza vaccine. TCRdb analysed the RT-PCR reads with MiXCR anew, one entry per CDR3 protein. The top ten clones hold roughly a tenth of a sample with some 180,000 distinct CDR3 sequences, about 9.3% of them seen once. Worth noting for this clonotype: Its specificity is not known.

Study findings and constraints: With each seasonal influenza vaccination, the authors suggested, few new T cells are recruited.

V dropped 2 bases and J dropped 2; count of bases not matched to a gene: 4. This CDR3 has 15 residues. The V gene's germline CDR1 is SGHKS and CDR2 YYEKEE (reference sequence). Sequences were derived from non-naive T cells sorted from PBMCs, sampled on the day of vaccination. This chain links TRBV5-5 with TRBJ1-5; TRBD1 agrees at 7 bases. The sequence came from a man aged 50-60 years who received an inactivated influenza vaccine. CDR3 amino acids: CASSFEGGGNQPQHF. The CDR3 nucleotides read TGTGCCAGCAGCTTTGAAGGGGGCGGCAATCAGCCCCAGCATTTT.